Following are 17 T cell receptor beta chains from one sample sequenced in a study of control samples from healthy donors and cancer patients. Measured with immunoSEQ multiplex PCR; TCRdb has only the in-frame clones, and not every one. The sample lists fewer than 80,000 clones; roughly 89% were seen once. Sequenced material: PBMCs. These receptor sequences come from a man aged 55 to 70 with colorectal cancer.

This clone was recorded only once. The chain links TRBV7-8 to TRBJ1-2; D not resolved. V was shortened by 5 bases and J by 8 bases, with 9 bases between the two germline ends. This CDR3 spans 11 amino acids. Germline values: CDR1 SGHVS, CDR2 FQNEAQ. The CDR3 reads CASSPSGGYTF. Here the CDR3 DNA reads TGTGCCAGCAGCCCCTCCGGGGGCTACACCTTC. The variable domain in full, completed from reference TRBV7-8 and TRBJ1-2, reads GAGVSQSPRYKVAKRGQDVALRCDPISGHVSLFWYQQALGQGPEFLTYFQNEAQLDKSGLPSDRFFAERPEGSVSTLKIQRTQQEDSAVYLCASSPSGGYTFGSGTRLTVV.

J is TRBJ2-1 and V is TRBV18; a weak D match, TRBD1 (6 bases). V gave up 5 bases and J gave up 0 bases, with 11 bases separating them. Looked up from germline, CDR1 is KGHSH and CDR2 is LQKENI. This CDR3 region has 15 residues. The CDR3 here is CASSSTDSSYNEQFF. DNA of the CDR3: TGTGCCAGCTCATCTACGGACAGCTCCTACAATGAGCAGTTCTTC.

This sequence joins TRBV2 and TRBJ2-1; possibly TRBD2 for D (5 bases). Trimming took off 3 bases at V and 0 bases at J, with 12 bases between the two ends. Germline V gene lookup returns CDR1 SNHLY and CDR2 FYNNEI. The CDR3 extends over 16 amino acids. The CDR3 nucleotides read TGTGCCAGCAGTGAGGTTGTCCTAGCCTCCTACAATGAGCAGTTCTTC. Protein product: CASSEVVLASYNEQFF.

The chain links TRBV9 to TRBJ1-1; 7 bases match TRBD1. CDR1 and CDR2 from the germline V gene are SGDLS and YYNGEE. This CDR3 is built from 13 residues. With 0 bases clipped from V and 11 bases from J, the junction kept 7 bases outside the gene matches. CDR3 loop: CASSVETTGSAFF. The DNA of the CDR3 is TGTGCCAGCAGCGTAGAGACGACAGGGTCGGCTTTCTTT.

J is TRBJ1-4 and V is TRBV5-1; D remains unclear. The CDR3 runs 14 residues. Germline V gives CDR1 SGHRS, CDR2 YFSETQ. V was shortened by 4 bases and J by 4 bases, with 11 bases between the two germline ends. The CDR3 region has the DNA TGCGCCAGCAGCCCAGGCGGGATTAATGAAAAACTGTTTTTT. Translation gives CASSPGGINEKLFF.

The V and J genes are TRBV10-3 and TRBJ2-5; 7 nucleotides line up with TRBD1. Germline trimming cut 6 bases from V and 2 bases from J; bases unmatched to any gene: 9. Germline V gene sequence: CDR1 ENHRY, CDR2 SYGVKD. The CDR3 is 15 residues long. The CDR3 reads CAISPGTASQETQYF. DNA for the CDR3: TGTGCCATCAGCCCCGGGACAGCGAGTCAAGAGACCCAGTACTTC.

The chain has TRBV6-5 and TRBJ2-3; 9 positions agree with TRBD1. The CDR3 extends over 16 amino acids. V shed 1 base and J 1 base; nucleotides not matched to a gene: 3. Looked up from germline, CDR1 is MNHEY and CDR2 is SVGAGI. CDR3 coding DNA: TGTGCCAGCAGTTACTGGGGACAGGGAGGCACAGATACGCAGTATTTT. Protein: CASSYWGQGGTDTQYF.

As DNA, the CDR3 is TGTGCCAGCAGCTTGACAGGGGCCAGCACAGATACGCAGTATTTT. It translates to CASSLTGASTDTQYF. The rearrangement links TRBV2 to TRBJ2-3; 8 bases align to TRBD1. J was trimmed by 0 bases and V by 6 bases; bases with no gene match: 5. The CDR3 spans 15 residues. The germline gives CDR1 SNHLY, CDR2 FYNNEI.

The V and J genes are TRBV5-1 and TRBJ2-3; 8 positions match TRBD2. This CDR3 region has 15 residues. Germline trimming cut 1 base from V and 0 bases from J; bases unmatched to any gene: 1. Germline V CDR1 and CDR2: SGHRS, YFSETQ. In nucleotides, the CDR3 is TGCGCCAGCAGCTTGTTAGCGGGAAGCACAGATACGCAGTATTTT. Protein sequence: CASSLLAGSTDTQYF.

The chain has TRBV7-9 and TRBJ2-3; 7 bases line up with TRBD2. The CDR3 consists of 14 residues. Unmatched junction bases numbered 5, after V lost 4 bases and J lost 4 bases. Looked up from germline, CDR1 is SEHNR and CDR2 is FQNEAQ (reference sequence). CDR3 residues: CASSSGAGADTQYF. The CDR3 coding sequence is TGTGCCAGCAGCTCCGGGGCGGGGGCAGATACGCAGTATTTT.

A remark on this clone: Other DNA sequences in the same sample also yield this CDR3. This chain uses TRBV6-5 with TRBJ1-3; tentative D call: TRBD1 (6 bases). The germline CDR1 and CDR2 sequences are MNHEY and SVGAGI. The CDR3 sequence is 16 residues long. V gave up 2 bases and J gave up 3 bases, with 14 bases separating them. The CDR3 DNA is TGTGCCAGCAGTTACCGTGGGGGGGCCAGTGGAAACACCATATATTTT. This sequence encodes CASSYRGGASGNTIYF.

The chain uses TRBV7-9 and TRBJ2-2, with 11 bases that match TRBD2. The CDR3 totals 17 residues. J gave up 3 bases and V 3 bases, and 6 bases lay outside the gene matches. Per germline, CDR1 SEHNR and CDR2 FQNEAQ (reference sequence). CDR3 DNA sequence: TGTGCCAGCAGCTTGGTAGCGGGGGGGCCGGACACCGGGGAGCTGTTTTTT. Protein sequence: CASSLVAGGPDTGELFF.

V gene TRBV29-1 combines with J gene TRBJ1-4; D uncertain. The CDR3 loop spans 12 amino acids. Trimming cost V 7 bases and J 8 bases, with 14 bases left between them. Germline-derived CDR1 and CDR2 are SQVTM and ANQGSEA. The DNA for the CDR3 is TGCAGCGGGGCCAAAAATGACGAAAAACTGTTTTTT. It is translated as CSGAKNDEKLFF.

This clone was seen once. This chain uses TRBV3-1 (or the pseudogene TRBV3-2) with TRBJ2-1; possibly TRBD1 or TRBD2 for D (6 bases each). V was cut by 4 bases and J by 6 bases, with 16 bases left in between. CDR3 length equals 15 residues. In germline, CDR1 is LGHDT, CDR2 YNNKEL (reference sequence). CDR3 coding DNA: TGTGCCAGCAGCCGCGGAGGGGACAAAGTCAATGAGCAGTTCTTC. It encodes CASSRGGDKVNEQFF.

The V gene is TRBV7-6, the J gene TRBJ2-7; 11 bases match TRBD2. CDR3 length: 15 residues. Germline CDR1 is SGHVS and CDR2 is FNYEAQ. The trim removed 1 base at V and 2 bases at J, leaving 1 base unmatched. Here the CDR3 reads CASSLGSGGAYEQYF. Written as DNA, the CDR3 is TGTGCCAGCAGCTTAGGTAGCGGGGGGGCCTACGAGCAGTACTTC.

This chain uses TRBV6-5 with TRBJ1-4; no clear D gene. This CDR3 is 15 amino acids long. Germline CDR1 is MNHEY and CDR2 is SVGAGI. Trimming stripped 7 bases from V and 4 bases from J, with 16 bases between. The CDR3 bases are TGTGCCAGCAACCCCAGTGCGGGGAGTAATGAAAAACTGTTTTTT. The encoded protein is CASNPSAGSNEKLFF.

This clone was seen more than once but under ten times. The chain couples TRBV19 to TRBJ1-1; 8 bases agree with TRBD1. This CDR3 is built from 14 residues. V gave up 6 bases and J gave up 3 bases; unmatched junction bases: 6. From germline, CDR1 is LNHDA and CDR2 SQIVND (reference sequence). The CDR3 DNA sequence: TGTGCCAGTAGGCCAGGGGGCAAGGACACTGAAGCTTTCTTT. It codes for CASRPGGKDTEAFF.